The 11 T cell receptor beta chains in this list originate from one sample, sequenced in a study of T cell changes during pregnancy in multiple sclerosis. Clones were read by immunoSEQ multiplex PCR, and TCRdb kept only the in-frame ones, dropping some. The sample contains around 70,000 clones, 85% to 95% of which appear only once. Specimen: peripheral blood, collected before pregnancy. The receptors come from a female donor with multiple sclerosis, enrolled in a pregnancy study.

The rearrangement joins TRBV28 to TRBJ2-7, with 10 bases fitting TRBD2. J lost 4 bases, V lost 5 bases, and 5 bases had no gene match. Germline values: CDR1 MDHEN, CDR2 SYDVKM. The length of the CDR3 is 14 residues. CDR3 DNA: TGTGCCAGCAGTCGGACTAGCGGACTTTACGAGCAGTACTTC. Its protein is CASSRTSGLYEQYF.

This chain connects TRBV2 to TRBJ2-7; the match to TRBD1 covers 8 bases. The CDR3 is 14 amino acids. Losses at the gene ends were 4 bases for V and 0 bases for J; bases not matched to a gene: 2. Germline V gene sequence: CDR1 SNHLY, CDR2 FYNNEI. The CDR3 bases are TGTGCCAGCAGTGTTGACAGGGGCTCCTACGAGCAGTACTTC. Translating it yields CASSVDRGSYEQYF.

CDR3 in amino acids: CARTRGSGCYEQYF. The CDR3 coding sequence is TGCGCCAGGACGAGGGGGAGCGGATGCTACGAGCAGTACTTC. The rearrangement joins TRBV5-1 to TRBJ2-7; D might be TRBD1 (6 bases). The germline V gene encodes CDR1 SGHRS and CDR2 YFSETQ. V gave up 8 bases and J gave up 3 bases, with 18 bases separating them. This CDR3 comprises 14 residues.

The rearrangement links TRBV5-6 to TRBJ2-2; perhaps TRBD1 as D (6 bases). Trimming took off 4 bases at V and 2 bases at J, with 15 bases between the two ends. The CDR3 runs to 16 residues. The V gene's germline CDR1 is SGHDT and CDR2 YYEEEE. CDR3 coding DNA: TGTGCCAGCAGCGGTGGGACACTATTCAACACCGGGGAGCTGTTTTTT. Translation gives CASSGGTLFNTGELFF.

V usage is TRBV2 and J usage is TRBJ2-2, with 14 nucleotides matching TRBD2. This CDR3 spans 17 amino acids. V lost 5 bases to trimming and J lost 4 bases; unmatched junction nucleotides: 6. CDR1 and CDR2 (germline): SNHLY, FYNNEI. CDR3 loop: CASSRLAGGPGTGELFF. The CDR3 DNA sequence: TGTGCCAGCAGTAGACTAGCGGGAGGGCCGGGCACCGGGGAGCTGTTTTTT.

The CDR3 nucleotides are TGCGCCAGCAGCCAAGATAGGGGGGGGGAGAGCTTCACAGATACGCAGTATTTT. This encodes CASSQDRGGESFTDTQYF. J is TRBJ2-3 and V is TRBV4-3, with D perhaps TRBD2 (7 bases). Germline loops: CDR1 LGHNA, CDR2 YSLEER. The V end lost 0 bases, the J end lost 2 bases, and 18 bases lay between the germline ends. The CDR3 has 18 residues.

The V call is TRBV7-9, the J call TRBJ2-3; 7 bases agree with TRBD2. The CDR3 covers 15 residues. CDR1 is SEHNR, CDR2 FQNEAQ, per germline (reference sequence). Germline trimming cut 3 bases from V and 2 bases from J; bases unmatched to any gene: 5. CDR3 amino acids: CASSFSSGVTDTQYF. CDR3 DNA: TGTGCCAGCAGCTTTTCTAGCGGCGTCACAGATACGCAGTATTTT.

The chain couples TRBV9 to TRBJ2-2, with D hard to call. The CDR3 is 13 amino acids. Germline CDR1 SGDLS, CDR2 YYNGEE. V shed 4 bases and J shed 6 bases, with 10 bases lying between them. The chain's CDR3 is CASSPRVAGELFF. CDR3 DNA: TGTGCCAGCAGCCCACGGGTTGCCGGGGAGCTGTTTTTT. The entire variable domain, with the rest obtained from reference TRBV9 and TRBJ2-2, is as follows: DSGVTQTPKHLITATGQRVTLRCSPRSGDLSVYWYQQSLDQGLQFLIQYYNGEERAKGNILERFSAQQFPDLHSELNLSSLELGDSALYFCASSPRVAGELFFGEGSRLTVL.

The rearrangement joins TRBV7-2 to TRBJ2-5; 7 bases match TRBD2. The CDR3 contains 15 residues. The germline CDR1 and CDR2 sequences are SGHTA and FQGNSA. Trimming took 5 bases from V and 3 from J; bases not matched to a gene: 9. CDR3 sequence (DNA): TGTGCCAGCAGCGGGAGCGGGACCCAAGAAGAGACCCAGTACTTC. It is translated as CASSGSGTQEETQYF.

The J gene is TRBJ2-5, the V gene TRBV7-6; 10 bases fit TRBD2. Germline CDR1 reads SGHVS; CDR2 reads FNYEAQ. Trimming at V came to 1 base and at J to 5 bases, leaving 7 bases not matched to a gene. The CDR3 loop spans 16 amino acids. CDR3 nucleotide sequence: TGTGCCAGCAGCTTAGGGGCTAGCGGGAGTAAGGAGACCCAGTACTTC. It yields the protein CASSLGASGSKETQYF.

The chain carries TRBV4-1 and TRBJ2-3, with D possibly TRBD1 on 5 matching bases. The CDR3 extends over 16 amino acids. With 0 bases removed from V and 0 bases from J, the gap between germline ends came to 10 bases. CDR1 is MGHRA and CDR2 is YSYEKL in the germline V gene. The CDR3 DNA reads TGCGCCAGCAGCCAAGATCTTACAGGTAGCACAGATACGCAGTATTTT. Translation: CASSQDLTGSTDTQYF.